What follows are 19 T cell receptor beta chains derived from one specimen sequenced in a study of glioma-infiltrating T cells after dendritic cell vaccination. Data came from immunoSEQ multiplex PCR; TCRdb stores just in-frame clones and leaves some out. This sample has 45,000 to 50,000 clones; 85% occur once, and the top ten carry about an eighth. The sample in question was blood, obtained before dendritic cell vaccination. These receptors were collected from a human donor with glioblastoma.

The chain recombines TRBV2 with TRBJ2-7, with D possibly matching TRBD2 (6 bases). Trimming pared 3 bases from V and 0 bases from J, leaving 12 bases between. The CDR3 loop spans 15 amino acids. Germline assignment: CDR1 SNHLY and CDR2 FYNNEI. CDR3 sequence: CASSERLASSYEQYF. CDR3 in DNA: TGTGCCAGCAGTGAGAGGCTAGCGAGCTCCTACGAGCAGTACTTC.

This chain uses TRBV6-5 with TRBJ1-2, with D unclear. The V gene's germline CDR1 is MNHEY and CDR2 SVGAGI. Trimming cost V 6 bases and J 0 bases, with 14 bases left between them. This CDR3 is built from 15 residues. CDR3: CASRPYSGSNYGYTF. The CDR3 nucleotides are TGTGCCAGCAGGCCGTACAGCGGATCTAACTATGGCTACACCTTC.

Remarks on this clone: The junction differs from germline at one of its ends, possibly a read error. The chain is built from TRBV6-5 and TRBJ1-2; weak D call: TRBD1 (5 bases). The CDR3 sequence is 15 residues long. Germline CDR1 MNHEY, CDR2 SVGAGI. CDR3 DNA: TGTGCCGGCAGTTACTCGAGTTACGGGGGGAGCGGCTACACCTTC. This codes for CAGSYSSYGGSGYTF.

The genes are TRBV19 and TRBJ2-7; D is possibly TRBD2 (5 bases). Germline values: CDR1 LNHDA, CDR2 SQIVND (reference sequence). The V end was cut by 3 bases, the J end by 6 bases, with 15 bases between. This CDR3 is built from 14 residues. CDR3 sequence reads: CASSIERTGGEQYF. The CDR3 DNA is TGTGCCAGTAGTATCGAGAGAACTGGAGGCGAGCAGTACTTC.

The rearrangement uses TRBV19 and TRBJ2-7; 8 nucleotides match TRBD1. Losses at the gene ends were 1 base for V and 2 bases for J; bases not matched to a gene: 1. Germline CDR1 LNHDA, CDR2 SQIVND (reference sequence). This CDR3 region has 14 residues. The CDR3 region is CASSIVTGAYEQYF. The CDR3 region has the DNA TGTGCCAGTAGTATAGTGACAGGGGCCTACGAGCAGTACTTC. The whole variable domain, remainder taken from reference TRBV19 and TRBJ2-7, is DGGITQSPKYLFRKEGQNVTLSCEQNLNHDAMYWYRQDPGQGLRLIYYSQIVNDFQKGDIAEGYSVSREKKESFPLTVTSAQKNPTAFYLCASSIVTGAYEQYFGPGTRLTVT.

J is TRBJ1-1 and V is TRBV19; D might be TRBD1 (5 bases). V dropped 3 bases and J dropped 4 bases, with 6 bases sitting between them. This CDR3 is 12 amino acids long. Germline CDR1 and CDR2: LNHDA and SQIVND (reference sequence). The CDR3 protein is CASSMGGTEAFF. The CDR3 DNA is TGTGCCAGTAGTATGGGGGGCACTGAAGCTTTCTTT.

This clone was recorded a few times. The CDR3 bases are TGTGCCAGCAGCTCAGATAGCGGGACCTACAATGAGCAGTTCTTC. Translation gives CASSSDSGTYNEQFF. This sequence joins TRBV11-3 and TRBJ2-1; 8 bases align to TRBD2. Germline assignment: CDR1 SGHNT and CDR2 YENEEA. There are 15 residues in the CDR3. V shed 4 bases, J shed 2 bases, and the junction held 4 bases outside the gene matches.

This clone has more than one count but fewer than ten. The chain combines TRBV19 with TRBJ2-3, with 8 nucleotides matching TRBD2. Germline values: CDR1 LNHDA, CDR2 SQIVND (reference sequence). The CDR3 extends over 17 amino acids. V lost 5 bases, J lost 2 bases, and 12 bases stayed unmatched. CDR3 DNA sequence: TGTGCCAGTAGTGGGGTCGGGGGGGCTACTTCCACAGATACGCAGTATTTT. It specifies CASSGVGGATSTDTQYF.

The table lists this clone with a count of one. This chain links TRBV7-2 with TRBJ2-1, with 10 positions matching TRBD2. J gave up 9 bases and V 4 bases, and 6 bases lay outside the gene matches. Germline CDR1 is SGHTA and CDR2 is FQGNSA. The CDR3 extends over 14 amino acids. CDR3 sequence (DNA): TGTGCCAGCAGCTGGCAGCGGGGGGGCGGTGAGCAGTTCTTC. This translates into CASSWQRGGGEQFF.

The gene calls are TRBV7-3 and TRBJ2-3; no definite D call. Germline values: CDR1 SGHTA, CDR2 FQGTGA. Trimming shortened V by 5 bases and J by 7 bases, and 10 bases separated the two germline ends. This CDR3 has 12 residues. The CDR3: CASSLGRNTQYF. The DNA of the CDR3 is TGTGCCAGCAGCCTGGGCCGGAATACGCAGTATTTT.

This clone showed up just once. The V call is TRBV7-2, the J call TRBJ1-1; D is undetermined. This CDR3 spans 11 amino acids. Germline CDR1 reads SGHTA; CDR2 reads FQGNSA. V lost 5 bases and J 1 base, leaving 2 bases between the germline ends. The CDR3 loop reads CASSRNTEAFF. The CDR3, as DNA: TGTGCCAGCAGCCGGAACACTGAAGCTTTCTTT.

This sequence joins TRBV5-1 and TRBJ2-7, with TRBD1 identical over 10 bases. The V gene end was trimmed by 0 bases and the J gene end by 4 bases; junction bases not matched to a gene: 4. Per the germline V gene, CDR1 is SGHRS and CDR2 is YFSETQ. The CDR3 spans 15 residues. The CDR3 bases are TGCGCCAGCAGCTTGGAGGGACAGGGGTCGTACGAGCAGTACTTC. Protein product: CASSLEGQGSYEQYF. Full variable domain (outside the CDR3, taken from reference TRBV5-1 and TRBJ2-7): KAGVTQTPRYLIKTRGQQVTLSCSPISGHRSVSWYQQTPGQGLQFLFEYFSETQRNKGNFPGRFSGRQFSNSRSEMNVSTLELGDSALYLCASSLEGQGSYEQYFGPGTRLTVT.

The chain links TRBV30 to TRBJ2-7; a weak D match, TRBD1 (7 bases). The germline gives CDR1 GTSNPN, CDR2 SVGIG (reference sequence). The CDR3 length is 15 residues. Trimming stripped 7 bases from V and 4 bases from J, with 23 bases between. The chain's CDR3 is CASRSGGIYQYEQYF. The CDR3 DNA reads TGTGCCTCGAGATCAGGGGGGATATACCAGTACGAGCAGTACTTC.

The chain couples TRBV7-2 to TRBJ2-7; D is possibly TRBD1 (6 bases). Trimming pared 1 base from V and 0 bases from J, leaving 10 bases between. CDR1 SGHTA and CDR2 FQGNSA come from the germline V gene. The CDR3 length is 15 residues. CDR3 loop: CASSLEGRGSYEQYF. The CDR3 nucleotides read TGTGCCAGCAGCTTAGAGGGCAGGGGCTCCTACGAGCAGTACTTC.

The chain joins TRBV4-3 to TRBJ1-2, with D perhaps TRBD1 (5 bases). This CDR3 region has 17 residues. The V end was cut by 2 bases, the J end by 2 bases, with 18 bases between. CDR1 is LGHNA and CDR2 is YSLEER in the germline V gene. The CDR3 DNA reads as TGCGCCAGCAGCCAATCCCGGGGGTCGCACCCAAACTATGGCTACACCTTC. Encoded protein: CASSQSRGSHPNYGYTF.

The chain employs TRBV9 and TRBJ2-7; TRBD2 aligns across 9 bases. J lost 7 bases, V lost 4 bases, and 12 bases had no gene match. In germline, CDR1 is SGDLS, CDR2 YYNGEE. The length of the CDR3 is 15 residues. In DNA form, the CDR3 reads TGTGCCAGCAGCCCCCTTGCGGGAGGGCAGGGGGAGCAGTACTTC. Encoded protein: CASSPLAGGQGEQYF.

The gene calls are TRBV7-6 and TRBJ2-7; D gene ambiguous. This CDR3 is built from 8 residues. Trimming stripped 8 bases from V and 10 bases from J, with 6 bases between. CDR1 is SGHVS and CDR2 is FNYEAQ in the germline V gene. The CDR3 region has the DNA TGTGCCAGCTCCCTCCAGTACTTC. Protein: CASSLQYF.

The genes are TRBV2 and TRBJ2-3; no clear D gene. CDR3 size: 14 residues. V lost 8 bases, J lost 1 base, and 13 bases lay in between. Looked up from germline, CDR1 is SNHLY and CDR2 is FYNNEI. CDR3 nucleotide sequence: TGTGCCAGCTGCGAGACGCGGCGCACAGATACGCAGTATTTT. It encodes CASCETRRTDTQYF.

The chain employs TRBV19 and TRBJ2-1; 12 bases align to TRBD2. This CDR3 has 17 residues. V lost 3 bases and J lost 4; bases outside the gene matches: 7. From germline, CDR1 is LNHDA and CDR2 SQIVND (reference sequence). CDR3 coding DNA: TGTGCCAGTAGTATGAAAGCCGGACTAGCGGGATACAATGAGCAGTTCTTC. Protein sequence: CASSMKAGLAGYNEQFF.